This T cell receptor (beta chain) was retrieved from a study of beta chain features in type 1 diabetes. Across the whole study: Examination spanned some 100 million sorted cells from all samples.

The CDR3 sequence is 15 residues long. Trimming took off 6 bases at V and 0 bases at J, with 15 bases between the two ends. CDR1 and CDR2 from the germline V gene are MNHNS and SASEGT. The authors reverse transcribed all of the isolated RNA, so sequencing captured expressed TCRB transcripts. Produced via immunoSEQ multiplex PCR; TCRdb's table is partial and in-frame only. The repertoire has hundreds of thousands of clones, roughly 10% of them found once; the top ten carry around 0.05%. This clone turned up a few times. The chain links TRBV6-1 to TRBJ2-7; no clear D. This receptor was obtained from a young woman in good health. Material for sequencing was naive CD4+ T cells from blood. The CDR3 DNA is TGTGCCAGCAGGGACCTAAGGCAGTCCTCCTACGAGCAGTACTTC. Protein: CASRDLRQSSYEQYF.